This TCR beta chain was sequenced for a study of T-cell reconstitution after alpha-beta-depleted transplantation in children. Study-level results: From surviving recipient T cells and thymic progenitors came the high day-60 TCRbeta diversity observed in some patients.

Details on this clonotype: The antigen is unknown.

Unique molecular identifiers featured in how the TCRbeta library was prepared. One entry per CDR3 protein results from TCRdb running MiXCR on the PCR reads. The repertoire holds hundreds of thousands of distinct CDR3 sequences, around 15% seen once, with around 41% in the top ten. This CDR3 has 15 amino acids. From germline, CDR1 is MDHEN and CDR2 SYDVKM. Germline trimming cut 5 bases from V and 5 bases from J; bases unmatched to any gene: 8. Sequenced here: PBMCs, mostly from graft donor cells, sampled 360 days after TCRalphabeta/CD19-depleted stem cell transplant. This TCR derives from a male patient between 2 and 15 years old who had a stem cell transplant for acute lymphoblastic leukemia, so the T cells may come from the graft donor. The chain is built from TRBV28 and TRBJ2-5; 10 positions agree with TRBD2. This CDR3 reads CASSPGTSALETQYF. The DNA of the CDR3 is TGTGCCAGCAGTCCCGGGACTAGCGCACTGGAGACCCAGTACTTC.